A selection of T cell receptor beta chains follows, all from one sample in a study of blood T cell repertoires in COVID-19. Only in-frame clones appear in the TCRdb table, and some are missing; sequencing was by immunoSEQ multiplex PCR. Altogether 140,000 to 150,000 clones are present, roughly 90% being singletons, with the ten largest covering approximately 2.5%. Material: peripheral blood. These receptors were taken from a human donor in a cohort sampled during active COVID-19. CDR3s include the opening cysteine and the closing phenylalanine or tryptophan. D genes are given only for firm matches. Size is stated for part of the rows, as once, few or many counts, or as a class when the clone is expanded.

D,size,J,V,DNA,CDR3
.,few,TRBJ2-7,TRBV21-1,TGTGCCAGCAGCAGTCTAGCGGGAGGGAAACCTTACGAGCAGTACTTC,CASSSLAGGKPYEQYF
.,.,TRBJ2-3,TRBV18,TGTGCCAGCTCACTCCCAGGGCGAGATACGCAGTATTTT,CASSLPGRDTQYF
TRBD1,few,TRBJ1-1,TRBV2,TGTGCCGACAGACAGGGGTGGAACGCTGAAGCTTTCTTT,CADRQGWNAEAFF
.,.,TRBJ2-6,TRBV7-2,TGTGCCAGCAGCTTAGAGGCGGTTCTCCTCTCTGGGGCCAACGTCCTGACTTTC,CASSLEAVLLSGANVLTF
.,.,TRBJ2-1,TRBV19,TGTGCCAGTAGTATGTCACGGGGTGGGTACAATGAGCAGTTCTTC,CASSMSRGGYNEQFF
.,.,TRBJ2-5,TRBV4-2,TGTGCCAGCAGCCCACGACAGGTTGAAGAGACCCAGTACTTC,CASSPRQVEETQYF
.,once,TRBJ2-5,TRBV9,TGTGCCAGCAGCGTAAATCCCGGGGAGACCCAGTACTTC,CASSVNPGETQYF
TRBD1,.,TRBJ1-4,TRBV5-6,TGTGCCAGCAGCTTGGTTTCCCAAGGGACAGAGAATGAAAAACTGTTTTTT,CASSLVSQGTENEKLFF
TRBD1,.,TRBJ1-6,TRBV30,TGTGCCTGGAGCTCGGGACAGGATAATTCACCCCTCCACTTT,CAWSSGQDNSPLHF
.,.,TRBJ1-6,TRBV11-2,TGTGCCAGCAGCATCGGCTCTTTCTGGCGGGCGGATAATTCACCCCTCCACTTT,CASSIGSFWRADNSPLHF
.,.,TRBJ1-1,TRBV5-6,TGTGCCAGCAGCCACGTCGGGAACACTGAAGCTTTCTTT,CASSHVGNTEAFF
.,.,TRBJ2-5,TRBV3-1/TRBV3-2,TGTGCCAGCAGCCAAGGGAAGGGGCGTGAGACCCAGTACTTC,CASSQGKGRETQYF
TRBD2,.,TRBJ2-3,TRBV7-9,TGTGCCAGCAGCCTAGGGGGGGGAGGACTAGCCCCCGATACGCAGTATTTT,CASSLGGGGLAPDTQYF
TRBD1,.,TRBJ2-7,TRBV4-3,TGCGCCAGCAGCCTCGGGACAGGGGGCGAGCAGTACTTC,CASSLGTGGEQYF
.,.,TRBJ1-2,TRBV19,TGTGCCAGTAGAATTCCCAGGGCGGGCTACACCTTC,CASRIPRAGYTF
TRBD2,once,TRBJ2-5,TRBV28,TGTGCCAGCCGGAGCGGGAGCGGGGAGACCCAGTACTTC,CASRSGSGETQYF
.,.,TRBJ2-1,TRBV12-3/TRBV12-4,TGTGCCAGCCAAACAGGGCCTTACAATGAGCAGTTCTTC,CASQTGPYNEQFF
TRBD2,few,TRBJ2-1,TRBV5-4,TGTGCCAGCAGCTTAGCCCCGGGACTAGCGGGAGGTCGGGTTGAGCAGTTCTTC,CASSLAPGLAGGRVEQFF
TRBD1,.,TRBJ2-5,TRBV5-1,TGCGCCAGCACCCCGCAAGGGGGCCCAGAGACCCAGTACTTC,CASTPQGGPETQYF
.,many,TRBJ2-7,TRBV5-4,TGTGCCAGCAGCTTAGGACTAAATCCCTACGAGCAGTACTTC,CASSLGLNPYEQYF
TRBD2,.,TRBJ2-5,TRBV7-2,TGTGCCAGCAGCTTCCGGGGGGAGGTTTCGCAAGAGACCCAGTACTTC,CASSFRGEVSQETQYF
TRBD1,.,TRBJ1-4,TRBV5-6,TGTGCCAGCAGCTTGAAACAGGGGTATGAAAAACTGTTTTTT,CASSLKQGYEKLFF
.,.,TRBJ2-6,TRBV28,TGTGCCAGCAGTTTGTGGGGCGACCCGCGCGCGGACTCTGGGGCCAACGTCCTGACTTTC,CASSLWGDPRADSGANVLTF
.,.,TRBJ1-1,TRBV7-6,TGTGCCAGCAGCTTATTGGACGGGAGGGGCACTGAAGCTTTCTTT,CASSLLDGRGTEAFF
TRBD1,.,TRBJ1-4,TRBV19,TGTGCCAGTAGCCTGACAGGGCTTAATGAAAAACTGTTTTTT,CASSLTGLNEKLFF
TRBD2,.,TRBJ2-3,TRBV9,TGTGCCAGCAGCGCCGTACTAGCGGGGGGGCCTGGAGATACGCAGTATTTT,CASSAVLAGGPGDTQYF
TRBD1,.,TRBJ2-5,TRBV9,TGTGCCAGCAGCGCTCGACAGGGAAGAGAGACCCAGTACTTC,CASSARQGRETQYF
TRBD2,.,TRBJ2-1,TRBV18,TGTGCCAGCTCATCGATCAGCGGGGGCACCTACAATGAGCAGTTCTTC,CASSSISGGTYNEQFF
.,.,TRBJ2-2,TRBV11-3,TGTGCCAGCAGCCCGAAGGGGACTCAGAACACCGGGGAGCTGTTTTTT,CASSPKGTQNTGELFF
TRBD2,.,TRBJ2-5,TRBV28,TGTGCCAGCAGTTTATGGAACCTAGCGGGTCGGGAGACCCAGTACTTC,CASSLWNLAGRETQYF
.,.,TRBJ2-2,TRBV2,TGTGCCAGCATTGGCCTGAACACCGGGGAGCTGTTTTTT,CASIGLNTGELFF
TRBD2,.,TRBJ2-2,TRBV20-1,TGCAGTGCTAGTTCCCGGGGGGGAGGAACCGGGGAGCTGTTTTTT,CSASSRGGGTGELFF
TRBD2,.,TRBJ2-1,TRBV9,TGTGCCAGCAGCGTAGTGGAAGCGGGGGGGCGGAATGAGCAGTTCTTC,CASSVVEAGGRNEQFF
.,.,TRBJ2-7,TRBV24-1,TGTGCCACCAGTGATACCAGGGGGAGGAGATACGAGCAGTACTTC,CATSDTRGRRYEQYF
.,.,TRBJ2-7,TRBV6-6,TGTGCCAGCAGTTACCGACAGAGCTCCTACGAGCAGTACTTC,CASSYRQSSYEQYF
.,once,TRBJ2-4,TRBV3-1/TRBV3-2,TGTGCCAGCAGCCAAGATGAGGGAGGGGGGAGTCGGGCCAAAAACATTCAGTACTTC,CASSQDEGGGSRAKNIQYF
TRBD1,.,TRBJ2-2,TRBV27,TGTGCCAGCAGTCCCAGGGACAGGGGGCGGGTCGGGGAGCTGTTTTTT,CASSPRDRGRVGELFF
.,.,TRBJ2-1,TRBV7-2,TGTGCCAGCAGCTTTACGGGAACCAAGGTAGATGAGCAGTTCTTC,CASSFTGTKVDEQFF
TRBD1,.,TRBJ1-1,TRBV10-3,TGTGCCATCAGTGACAACAGGGGGAACACTGAAGCTTTCTTT,CAISDNRGNTEAFF
.,.,TRBJ1-1,TRBV11-2,TGTGCCAGCAGCTTACAGGGGTCGAACACTGAAGCTTTCTTT,CASSLQGSNTEAFF
TRBD2,.,TRBJ2-3,TRBV15,TGTGCCACCAGCAGAGATAGGCCTTCGAGGCTAGCGGGCATATATACGCAGTATTTT,CATSRDRPSRLAGIYTQYF
TRBD1,.,TRBJ2-3,TRBV7-3,TGTGCCAGCAGCTCCGGACAGGGGTCGACAGATACGCAGTATTTT,CASSSGQGSTDTQYF
TRBD2,.,TRBJ2-3,TRBV2,TGTGCCAGCAGTGGGTCTAGCGGCAGCACAGATACGCAGTATTTT,CASSGSSGSTDTQYF
TRBD1,.,TRBJ1-2,TRBV7-3,TGTGCCAGCAGCCCGACAGGGGGGATCTATGGCTACACCTTC,CASSPTGGIYGYTF
.,.,TRBJ1-5,TRBV19,TGTGCCAGTAGTATAGCTGAAGGGGGAAATCAGCCCCAGCATTTT,CASSIAEGGNQPQHF